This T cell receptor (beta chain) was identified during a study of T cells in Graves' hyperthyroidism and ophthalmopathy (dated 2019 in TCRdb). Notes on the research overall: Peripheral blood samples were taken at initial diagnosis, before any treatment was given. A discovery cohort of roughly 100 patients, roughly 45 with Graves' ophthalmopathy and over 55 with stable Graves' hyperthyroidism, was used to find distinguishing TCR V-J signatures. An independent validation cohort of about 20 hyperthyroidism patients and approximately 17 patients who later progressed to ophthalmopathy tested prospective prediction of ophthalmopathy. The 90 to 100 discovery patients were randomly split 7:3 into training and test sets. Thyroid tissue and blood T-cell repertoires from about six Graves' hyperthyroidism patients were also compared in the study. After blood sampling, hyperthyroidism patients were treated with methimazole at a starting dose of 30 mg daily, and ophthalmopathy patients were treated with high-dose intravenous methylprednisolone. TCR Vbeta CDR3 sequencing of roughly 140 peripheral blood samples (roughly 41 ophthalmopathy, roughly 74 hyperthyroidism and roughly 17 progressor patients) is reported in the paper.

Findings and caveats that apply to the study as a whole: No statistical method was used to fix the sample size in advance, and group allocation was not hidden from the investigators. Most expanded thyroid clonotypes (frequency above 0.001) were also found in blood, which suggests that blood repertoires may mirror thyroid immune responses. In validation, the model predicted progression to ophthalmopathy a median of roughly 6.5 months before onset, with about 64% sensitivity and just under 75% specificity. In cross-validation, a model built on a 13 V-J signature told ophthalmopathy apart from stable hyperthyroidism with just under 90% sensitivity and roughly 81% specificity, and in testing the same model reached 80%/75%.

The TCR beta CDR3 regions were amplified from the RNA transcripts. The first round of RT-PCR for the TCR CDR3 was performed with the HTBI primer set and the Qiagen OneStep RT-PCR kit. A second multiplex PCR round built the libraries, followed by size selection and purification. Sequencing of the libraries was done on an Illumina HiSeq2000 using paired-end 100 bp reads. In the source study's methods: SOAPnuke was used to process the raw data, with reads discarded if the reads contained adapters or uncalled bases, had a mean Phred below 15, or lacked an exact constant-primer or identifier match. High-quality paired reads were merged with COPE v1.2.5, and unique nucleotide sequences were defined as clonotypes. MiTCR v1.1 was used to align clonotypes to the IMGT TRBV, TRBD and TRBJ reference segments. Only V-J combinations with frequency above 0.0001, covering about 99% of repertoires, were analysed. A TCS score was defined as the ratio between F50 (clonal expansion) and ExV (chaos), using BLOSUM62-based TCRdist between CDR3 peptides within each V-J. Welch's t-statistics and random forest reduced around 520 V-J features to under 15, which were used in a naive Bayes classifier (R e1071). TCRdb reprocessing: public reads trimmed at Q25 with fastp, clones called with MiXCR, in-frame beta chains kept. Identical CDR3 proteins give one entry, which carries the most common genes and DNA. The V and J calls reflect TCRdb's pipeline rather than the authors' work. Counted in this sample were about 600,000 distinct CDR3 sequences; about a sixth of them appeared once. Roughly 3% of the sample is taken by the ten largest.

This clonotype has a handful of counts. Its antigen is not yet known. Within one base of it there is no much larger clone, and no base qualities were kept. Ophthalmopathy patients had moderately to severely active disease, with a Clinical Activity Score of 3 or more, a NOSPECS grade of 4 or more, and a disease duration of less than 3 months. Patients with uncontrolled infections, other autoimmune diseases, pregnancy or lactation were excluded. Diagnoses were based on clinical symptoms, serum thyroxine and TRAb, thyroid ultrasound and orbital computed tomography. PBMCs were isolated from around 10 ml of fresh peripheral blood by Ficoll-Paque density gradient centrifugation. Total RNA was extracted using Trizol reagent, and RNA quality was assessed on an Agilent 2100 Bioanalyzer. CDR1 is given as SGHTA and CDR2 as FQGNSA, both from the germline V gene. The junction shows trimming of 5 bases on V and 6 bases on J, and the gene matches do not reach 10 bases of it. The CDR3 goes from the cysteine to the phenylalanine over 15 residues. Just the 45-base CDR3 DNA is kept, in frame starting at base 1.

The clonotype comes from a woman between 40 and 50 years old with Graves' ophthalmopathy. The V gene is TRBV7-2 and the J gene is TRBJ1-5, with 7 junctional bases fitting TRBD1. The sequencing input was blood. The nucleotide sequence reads TGTGCCAGCAGCGCCGGTCCAGGGGGAGGTCAGCCCCAGCATTTT. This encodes CASSAGPGGGQPQHF.